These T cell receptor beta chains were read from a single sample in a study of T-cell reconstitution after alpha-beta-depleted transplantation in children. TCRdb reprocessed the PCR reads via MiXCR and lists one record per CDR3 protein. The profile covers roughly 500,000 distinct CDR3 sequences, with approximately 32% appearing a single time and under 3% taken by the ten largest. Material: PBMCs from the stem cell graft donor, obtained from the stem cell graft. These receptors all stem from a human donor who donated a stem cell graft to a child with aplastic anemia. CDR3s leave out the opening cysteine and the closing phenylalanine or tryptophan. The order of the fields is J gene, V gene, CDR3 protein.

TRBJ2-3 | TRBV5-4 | ASSLRRERTDTQY
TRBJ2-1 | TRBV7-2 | ASVGANSYNEQF
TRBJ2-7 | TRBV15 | ATRLDRGTTYEQY
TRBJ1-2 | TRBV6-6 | ASSLSDMNGYT
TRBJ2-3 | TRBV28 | ASRPTGVTDTQY
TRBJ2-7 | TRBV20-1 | SAPGTHDYEQY
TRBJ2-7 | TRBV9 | ASSVGSGEIYEQY
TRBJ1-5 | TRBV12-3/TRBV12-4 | ASSSQGQGVHQPQH
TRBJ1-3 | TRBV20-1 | SARDRDSSGNTIY
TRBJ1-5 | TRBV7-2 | ASSPQGWKQPQH
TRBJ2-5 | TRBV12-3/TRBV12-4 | ASSNTGPKETQY
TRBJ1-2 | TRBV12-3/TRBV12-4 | ASRQGQGYGYT
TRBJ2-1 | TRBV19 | ASSDQGGGYNEQF
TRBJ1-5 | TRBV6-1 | ASSVRGNQPQH
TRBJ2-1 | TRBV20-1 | SARDRVVGDNEQF
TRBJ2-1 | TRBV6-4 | ASSYYLVGSYNEQF